Below are 29 T cell receptor beta chains sequenced from a single sample in a study of blood T cell repertoires in COVID-19. Some clones are missing from TCRdb's copy, which holds only in-frame ones; the method was immunoSEQ multiplex PCR. The data contain about 42,000 clones, around 84% of them singletons. Sample: peripheral blood. These receptors were taken from a man in his sixties or seventies with acute or convalescent COVID-19.

This clone was counted only a few times. The chain carries TRBV6-1 and TRBJ1-6, with D perhaps TRBD1 (5 bases). The CDR3 has 14 amino acids. V dropped 2 bases and J dropped 10 bases, with 12 bases sitting between them. Germline assignment: CDR1 MNHNS and CDR2 SASEGT. As DNA, the CDR3 is TGTGCCAGCAGTGAACTTGGGGGGGGATCACCCCTCCACTTT. It translates to CASSELGGGSPLHF.

The V gene is TRBV7-8, the J gene TRBJ1-5; D remains ambiguous. The V end lost 1 base, the J end lost 13 bases, and 17 bases lay between the germline ends. The V gene's germline CDR1 is SGHVS and CDR2 FQNEAQ. CDR3 length: 14 residues. The CDR3 sequence is CASSLEWEAASQHF. The CDR3 coding sequence is TGTGCCAGCAGCTTAGAATGGGAGGCAGCGAGTCAGCATTTT.

The CDR3 reads CAIAHRENTEAFF. For the CDR3, the DNA is TGTGCCATCGCTCACAGGGAGAACACTGAAGCTTTCTTT. The V call is TRBV10-3, the J call TRBJ1-1; maybe TRBD1 (6 bases). V was clipped by 8 bases and J by 1 base, with 11 bases between them. CDR1 is ENHRY, CDR2 SYGVKD, per germline. The length of the CDR3 is 13 residues.

This clone occurred a few times. The chain joins TRBV27 to TRBJ2-1, with 7 bases aligning to TRBD2. Germline CDR1 MNHEY, CDR2 SMNVEV (reference sequence). This CDR3 region has 17 residues. The V segment lost 2 bases and the J segment 0 bases; nucleotides outside the gene matches: 7. The CDR3 bases are TGTGCCAGCAGTTTAGAGACTAGCTCACTCTCCTACAATGAGCAGTTCTTC. This encodes CASSLETSSLSYNEQFF.

The V call is TRBV5-4, the J call TRBJ1-1, with unresolved D. CDR3 length: 17 residues. Trimming cost V 4 bases and J 3 bases, with 22 bases left between them. Germline V lookup: CDR1 SGHNT, CDR2 YYREEE (reference sequence). The CDR3 loop is CASSPSISKLADTEAFF. In DNA, the CDR3 is TGTGCCAGCAGCCCCAGTATATCAAAACTGGCGGACACTGAAGCTTTCTTT.

The V and J genes are TRBV6-5 and TRBJ2-7, with a tentative D call TRBD2 (7 bases). Germline CDR1 and CDR2: MNHEY and SVGAGI. V lost 6 bases to trimming and J lost 9 bases, with 15 bases between them. CDR3 length equals 12 residues. The CDR3 DNA follows: TGTGCCAGCAGCCACGAGGGGGGGAGGCAGTACTTC. Encoded protein: CASSHEGGRQYF.

For the CDR3, the DNA is TGTGCCATCAGTGACCACCGACAGCGCGAGCAAGCTTTCTTT. Amino acid sequence: CAISDHRQREQAFF. J is TRBJ1-1 and V is TRBV10-3, with a tentative D call TRBD1 (5 bases). The germline V and J ends were trimmed by 3 bases and 9 bases, with 17 bases remaining between them. This CDR3 is 14 amino acids long. Per the germline V gene, CDR1 is ENHRY and CDR2 is SYGVKD.

This chain connects TRBV5-1 to TRBJ1-1, with D maybe TRBD1 (6 bases). Germline CDR1 SGHRS, CDR2 YFSETQ. The CDR3 is 15 residues long. Trimming stripped 0 bases from V and 4 bases from J, with 13 bases between. For the CDR3, the DNA is TGCGCCAGCAGCTTGGACAGGGCGGGGGGCACTGAAGCTTTCTTT. Amino acid sequence: CASSLDRAGGTEAFF.

This rearrangement joins TRBV19 to TRBJ1-5; 7 bases fit TRBD1. The CDR3 runs to 14 residues. Per the germline V gene, CDR1 is LNHDA and CDR2 is SQIVND (reference sequence). V gave up 7 bases and J gave up 6 bases; unmatched junction bases: 9. CDR3 DNA sequence: TGTGCCAGTACGGCGGAGACAGGGATTCAGCCCCAGCATTTT. Its protein is CASTAETGIQPQHF.

J is TRBJ2-3 and V is TRBV4-3, with 14 bases lining up with TRBD2. CDR1 and CDR2 from the germline V gene are LGHNA and YSLEER. There are 18 residues in the CDR3. The trim removed 3 bases at V and 2 bases at J, leaving 7 bases unmatched. The CDR3 loop reads CASSHSGLAGGPTDTQYF. The CDR3 DNA reads TGCGCCAGCAGCCATTCTGGACTAGCGGGAGGCCCCACAGATACGCAGTATTTT.

The chain employs TRBV6-6 and TRBJ1-5; no clear D gene. Trimming removed 0 bases at V and 5 bases at J, with 8 bases between. Germline V CDR1 and CDR2: MNHNY, SVGAGI (reference sequence). CDR3 length: 14 amino acids. In DNA form, the CDR3 reads TGTGCCAGCAGTTACTCAACAGCTCATCAGCCCCAGCATTTT. Residues: CASSYSTAHQPQHF.

This chain connects TRBV15 to TRBJ2-3; tentative D call: TRBD1 (5 bases). Germline-derived CDR1 and CDR2 are LNHNV and YYDKDF (reference sequence). The V end was cut by 1 base, the J end by 4 bases, with 12 bases between. CDR3 size: 15 residues. The CDR3 DNA reads TGTGCCACCAGCAGAGCATTTCAGGGATCAGATACGCAGTATTTT. Amino acids: CATSRAFQGSDTQYF.

As concerns this clone: The germline gene is not matched at one end of the junction; a read error may be the cause. This chain links TRBV12-5 with TRBJ2-5, with D tentatively TRBD1 (5 bases). The CDR3 spans 15 residues. CDR1 and CDR2 from the germline V gene are LGHNT and FRNRAP. The CDR3 loop reads CASGLRAGRQQTQYF. The CDR3 DNA reads TGTGCTAGTGGTTTGCGAGCAGGGCGCCAACAGACCCAGTACTTC.

The chain uses TRBV12-3 or TRBV12-4 and TRBJ1-5; D is possibly TRBD1 (5 bases). The CDR3 is 13 amino acids. The V and J ends lost 1 base and 7 bases respectively, with 8 bases between them. Here the CDR3 reads CASSLVQGQPQHF. For the CDR3, the DNA is TGTGCCAGCAGTTTAGTGCAGGGACAGCCCCAGCATTTT.

The J gene is TRBJ1-2, the V gene TRBV6-5; tentatively, D is TRBD1 (5 bases). V lost 7 bases and J lost 1, with 16 bases in between. Germline CDR1 is MNHEY and CDR2 is SVGAGI. This CDR3 has 15 residues. CDR3 coding DNA: TGTGCCAGCAAGCCCTCGGCAGGGCTTAACTATGGCTACACCTTC. Translated: CASKPSAGLNYGYTF.

This clone was seen only a few times. This chain connects TRBV5-1 to TRBJ2-7, with 8 bases that match TRBD1. This CDR3 region has 14 residues. Looked up from germline, CDR1 is SGHRS and CDR2 is YFSETQ. With V trimmed by 3 bases and J by 5 bases, 7 bases remained unmatched. CDR3 loop: CASSSQGAQDEQYF. DNA for the CDR3: TGCGCCAGCAGCTCCCAGGGGGCGCAGGACGAGCAGTACTTC.

The V call is TRBV6-5, the J call TRBJ1-1, with 10 nucleotides matching TRBD1. Germline CDR1 MNHEY, CDR2 SVGAGI. This CDR3 comprises 14 residues. The V and J ends lost 6 bases and 4 bases, in that order; junction bases with no gene match: 5. CDR3 sequence (DNA): TGTGCCAGCAGAGGGACAGGGGTGTTCACTGAAGCTTTCTTT. Its protein is CASRGTGVFTEAFF.

The chain couples TRBV12-3 or TRBV12-4 to TRBJ2-5; no firm D call. The CDR3 extends over 13 amino acids. Trimming took off 7 bases at V and 3 bases at J, with 12 bases between the two ends. Written as DNA, the CDR3 is TGTGCCAGCACCAGACTTCGAGAAGAGACCCAGTACTTC. Residues: CASTRLREETQYF.

This chain uses TRBV7-8 with TRBJ1-2, with D possibly TRBD1 on 5 matching bases. Germline CDR1 reads SGHVS; CDR2 reads FQNEAQ. The CDR3 has 13 amino acids. Trimming pared 1 base from V and 2 bases from J, leaving 5 bases between. In nucleotides, the CDR3 is TGTGCCAGCAGCTTAGAGGGGAACTATGGCTACACCTTC. Encoded protein: CASSLEGNYGYTF. The full variable domain, its missing parts supplied by reference TRBV7-8 and TRBJ1-2, is GAGVSQSPRYKVAKRGQDVALRCDPISGHVSLFWYQQALGQGPEFLTYFQNEAQLDKSGLPSDRFFAERPEGSVSTLKIQRTQQEDSAVYLCASSLEGNYGYTFGSGTRLTVV.

The chain carries TRBV7-2 and TRBJ2-2; TRBD1 matches at 10 bases. Germline V CDR1 and CDR2: SGHTA, FQGNSA. This CDR3 is built from 17 residues. V lost 2 bases to trimming and J lost 5 bases; unmatched junction nucleotides: 8. The CDR3 sequence is CASSLHYGTGVTGELFF. DNA of the CDR3: TGTGCCAGCAGCTTACATTATGGGACAGGGGTAACCGGGGAGCTGTTTTTT.

The chain combines TRBV5-6 with TRBJ1-4; D not certain. This CDR3 has 13 residues. Trimming shortened V by 1 base and J by 5 bases, and 6 bases separated the two germline ends. Germline values: CDR1 SGHDT, CDR2 YYEEEE. The CDR3 sequence is CASSLYGNEKLFF. DNA for the CDR3: TGTGCCAGCAGCTTGTACGGGAATGAAAAACTGTTTTTT.

The chain uses TRBV6-6 and TRBJ1-2; 8 nucleotides match TRBD1. The germline CDR1 and CDR2 sequences are MNHNY and SVGAGI (reference sequence). V gave up 4 bases and J gave up 4 bases; unmatched junction bases: 11. This CDR3 spans 16 amino acids. CDR3 bases: TGTGCCAGCAGTTCGTCTCAGGGGGCGCTCGGCTATGGCTACACCTTC. It encodes CASSSSQGALGYGYTF.

The gene calls are TRBV12-3 or TRBV12-4 and TRBJ1-1; TRBD1 matches at 9 bases. The CDR3 spans 13 residues. Germline trimming cut 4 bases from V and 3 bases from J; bases unmatched to any gene: 0. The CDR3 reads CASSWDRDTEAFF. The DNA of the CDR3 is TGTGCCAGCAGTTGGGACAGGGACACTGAAGCTTTCTTT.

The chain couples TRBV25-1 to TRBJ1-1; unclear D gene. With 4 bases removed from V and 6 bases from J, the gap between germline ends came to 6 bases. This CDR3 is 11 amino acids long. CDR1 and CDR2 (germline): MGHDK, SYGVNS. CDR3 bases: TGTGCCAGCAGTGGGCAGGCTGAAGCTTTCTTT. It translates to CASSGQAEAFF.

The chain has TRBV10-3 and TRBJ2-3; D is unresolved. In germline, CDR1 is ENHRY, CDR2 SYGVKD. V gave up 0 bases and J gave up 6 bases, with 4 bases separating them. The CDR3 is made up of 12 amino acids. The CDR3 spells CAISESRDTQYF. The CDR3 nucleotides are TGTGCCATCAGTGAGTCGAGGGATACGCAGTATTTT.

This clone was recorded a few times. The gene calls are TRBV19 and TRBJ2-5; 9 bases line up with TRBD1. Germline V lookup: CDR1 LNHDA, CDR2 SQIVND (reference sequence). CDR3 length: 14 amino acids. J was trimmed by 4 bases and V by 4 bases; bases with no gene match: 4. CDR3 coding DNA: TGTGCCAGTAGTACGGACAGGGGTCGAGAGACCCAGTACTTC. Translation gives CASSTDRGRETQYF. Full variable domain (remainder filled in from reference TRBV19 and TRBJ2-5): DGGITQSPKYLFRKEGQNVTLSCEQNLNHDAMYWYRQDPGQGLRLIYYSQIVNDFQKGDIAEGYSVSREKKESFPLTVTSAQKNPTAFYLCASSTDRGRETQYFGPGTRLLVL.

The chain combines TRBV7-2 with TRBJ2-2; 7 positions match TRBD2. Germline CDR1 SGHTA, CDR2 FQGNSA. With 1 base clipped from V and 4 bases from J, the junction kept 9 bases outside the gene matches. This CDR3 spans 17 amino acids. CDR3 loop: CASSLDQSREITGELFF. CDR3 sequence (DNA): TGTGCCAGCAGCTTAGATCAGTCGCGGGAGATCACCGGGGAGCTGTTTTTT.

The V gene is TRBV19, the J gene TRBJ1-5; TRBD1 matches 7 bases. V dropped 2 bases and J dropped 6; count of bases not matched to a gene: 1. The CDR3 totals 13 residues. Germline CDR1 is LNHDA and CDR2 is SQIVND (reference sequence). The CDR3 DNA is TGTGCCAGTAGTATACGGGACAGTCAGCCCCAGCATTTT. Encoded protein: CASSIRDSQPQHF.

This clone has just one count. The rearrangement uses TRBV19 and TRBJ1-5, with 7 bases lining up with TRBD1. Trimming removed 2 bases from V and 2 bases from J; junction bases left unmatched: 3. The CDR3 is 15 amino acids. Germline CDR1 LNHDA, CDR2 SQIVND (reference sequence). In nucleotides, the CDR3 is TGTGCCAGTAGTATACGACAGGGCGGCAATCAGCCCCAGCATTTT. Amino acids: CASSIRQGGNQPQHF.